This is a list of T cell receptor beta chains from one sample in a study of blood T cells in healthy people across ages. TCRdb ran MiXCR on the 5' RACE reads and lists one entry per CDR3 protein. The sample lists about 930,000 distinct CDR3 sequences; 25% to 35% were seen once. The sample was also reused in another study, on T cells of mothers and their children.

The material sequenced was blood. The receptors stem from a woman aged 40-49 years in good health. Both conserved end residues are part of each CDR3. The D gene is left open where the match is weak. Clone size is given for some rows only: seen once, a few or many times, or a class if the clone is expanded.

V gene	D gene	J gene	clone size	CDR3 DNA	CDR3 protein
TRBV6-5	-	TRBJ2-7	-	TGTGCCAGCAGTAGGACAAGAAACTACGAGCAGTACTTC	CASSRTRNYEQYF
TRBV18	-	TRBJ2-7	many	TGTGCCAGCTCATCTCCGACTAGTTACGAGCAGTACTTC	CASSSPTSYEQYF
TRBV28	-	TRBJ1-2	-	TGTGCCAGCAGAGGGGGGCCAGCTAACTATGGCTACACCTTC	CASRGGPANYGYTF
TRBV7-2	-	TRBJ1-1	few	TGTGCCAGCAGCCAACCCCCCGGGATGGACACTGAAGCTTTCTTT	CASSQPPGMDTEAFF
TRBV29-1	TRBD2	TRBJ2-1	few	TGCAGCGCCGGAGTAGGTCTAGCGGGGGCCGGGGGTGAGCAGTTCTTC	CSAGVGLAGAGGEQFF
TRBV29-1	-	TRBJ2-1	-	TGCAGCTCTACAGGGATTGACTGGGACAATGAGCAGTTCTTC	CSSTGIDWDNEQFF
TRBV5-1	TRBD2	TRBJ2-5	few	TGCGCCAGCACCCACGGGAGGGAGCAAGAGACCCAGTACTTC	CASTHGREQETQYF
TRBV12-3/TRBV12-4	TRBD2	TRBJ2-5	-	TGTGCCAGCAGTTTCAGCGGCGGAGCGGGGGGGAAGAATGAGCAGTACTTC	CASSFSGGAGGKNEQYF
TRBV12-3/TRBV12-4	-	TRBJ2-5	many	TGTGCCAGCAGTTTCCATGGCGCGGAGACCCAGTACTTC	CASSFHGAETQYF
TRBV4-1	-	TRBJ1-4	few	TGCGCCAGCAGCCAAGTAGGGACGGGTAATGAAAAACTGTTTTTT	CASSQVGTGNEKLFF
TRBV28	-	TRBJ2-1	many	TGTGCCAGCAGTTTAGACAGCCCCGGGGGCAATGAGCAGTTCTTC	CASSLDSPGGNEQFF
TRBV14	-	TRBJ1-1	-	TGTGCCAGCAGCCAAGATGGAGGTCAGATACACACTGAAGCTTTCTTT	CASSQDGGQIHTEAFF
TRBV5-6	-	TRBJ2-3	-	TGTGTCAGCAGCTTGTCGTCAGATACGCAGTATTTT	CVSSLSSDTQYF
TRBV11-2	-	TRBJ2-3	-	TGTGCCAGCAGCTTACTAGTAGGGAGCGGAGATACGCAGTATTTT	CASSLLVGSGDTQYF
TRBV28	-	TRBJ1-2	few	TGTGCCAGCGGTCCGCGGGGGTATGGCTACACCTTC	CASGPRGYGYTF
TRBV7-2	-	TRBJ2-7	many	TGTGCCAGCAGCTTACTGGGGAGCATCTCCTACGAGCAGTACTTC	CASSLLGSISYEQYF
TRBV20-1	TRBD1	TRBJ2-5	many	TGCAGTGCGGCGGACAGGGACCCCCAAGAGACCCAGTACTTC	CSAADRDPQETQYF
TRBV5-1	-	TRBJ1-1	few	TGCGCCAGCAGCTTCAACCAAATGAACACTGAAGCTTTCTTT	CASSFNQMNTEAFF
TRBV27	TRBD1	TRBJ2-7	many	TGTGCCAGCAGTTTGCAGGGGGCTGGCGAGCAGTACTTC	CASSLQGAGEQYF
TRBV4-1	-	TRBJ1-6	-	TGCGCCAGCAGCCCGGGGGGTACTTTGGATAATTCACCCCTCCACTTT	CASSPGGTLDNSPLHF
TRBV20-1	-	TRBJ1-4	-	TGCAGTGCTAGAGATCAGAGGGGGTTGAGCGAAAAACTGTTTTTT	CSARDQRGLSEKLFF
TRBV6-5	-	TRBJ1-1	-	TGTGCCAGCAGTACCGGGATCTGGGCTTTCTTT	CASSTGIWAFF
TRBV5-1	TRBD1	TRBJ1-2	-	TGCGCCAGCAGGTCGGACAGGGTCCATGGCTACACCTTC	CASRSDRVHGYTF
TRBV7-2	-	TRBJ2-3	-	TGTGCCAGCAGCCCCCTACCGGGCTTAGGAGGTACGCAGTATTTT	CASSPLPGLGGTQYF
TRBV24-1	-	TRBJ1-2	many	TGTGCCACCAGTGATTTGAACAGTTATTATGGCTACACCTTC	CATSDLNSYYGYTF
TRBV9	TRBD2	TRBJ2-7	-	TGTGCCAGCAGCCCTCAGCCGGGACTAGCTCAAAATGAGCAGTACTTC	CASSPQPGLAQNEQYF
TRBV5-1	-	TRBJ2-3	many	TGCGCCAGTACACCTACGGCAGGGGATACGCAGTATTTT	CASTPTAGDTQYF
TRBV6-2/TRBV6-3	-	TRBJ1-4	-	TGTGCCAGCAGTTACGTCGCGAATGAAAAACTGTTTTTT	CASSYVANEKLFF
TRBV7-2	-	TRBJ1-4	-	TGTGCCAGCAGCCCTGGGACCAAAGCAACTAATGAAAAACTGTTTTTT	CASSPGTKATNEKLFF
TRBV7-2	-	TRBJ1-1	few	TGTGCCAGCAGCTTAGGTTGGGGGAACACTGAAGCTTTCTTT	CASSLGWGNTEAFF
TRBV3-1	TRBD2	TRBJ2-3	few	TGTGCCAGCACCCGGACTAGCGTCACAGATACGCAGTATTTT	CASTRTSVTDTQYF
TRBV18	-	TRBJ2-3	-	TGTGCCAGCTCACGACAGAGCGCAGATACGCAGTATTTT	CASSRQSADTQYF
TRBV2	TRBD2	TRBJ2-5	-	TGTGCCAGCAGTGAGGGGGAAGCGGGGGAACGAAAGACCCAGTACTTC	CASSEGEAGERKTQYF
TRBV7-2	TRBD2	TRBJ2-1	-	TGTGCCAGCAGCTTAGGCTCGCGGGGGGGCAATGAGCAGTTCTTC	CASSLGSRGGNEQFF
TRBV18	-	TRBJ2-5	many	TGTGCCAGCTCACCAAAGATGGTTGAGACCCAGTACTTC	CASSPKMVETQYF
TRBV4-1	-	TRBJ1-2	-	TGCGCCAGCAGCCAAGTGGGATCCCTCTATGGCTACACCTTC	CASSQVGSLYGYTF
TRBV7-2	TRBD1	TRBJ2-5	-	TGTGCCAGCAGCTTCCAACAGGGGGCCGGGGAGACCCAGTACTTC	CASSFQQGAGETQYF
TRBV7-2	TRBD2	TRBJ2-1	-	TGTGCCAGCAGCCATTGGCGGGGGGGCTACAATGAGCAGTTCTTC	CASSHWRGGYNEQFF
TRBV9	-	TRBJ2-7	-	TGTGCCAGCAGCCCCCAGGTCGGGGGTTTAGGGAACGAGCAGTACTTC	CASSPQVGGLGNEQYF
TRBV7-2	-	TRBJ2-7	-	TGTGCCAGCAGCCTGACAGAGAGACCTTACGAGCAGTACTTC	CASSLTERPYEQYF
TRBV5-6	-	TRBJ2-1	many	TGTGCCAGCAGCTTCACCCGGGACTCCTACAATGAGCAGTTCTTC	CASSFTRDSYNEQFF
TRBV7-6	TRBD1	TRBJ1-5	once	TGTGCCAGCAGCTTAGAGATCCGACAGGGGGCTAGTGGGCAGCCCCAGCATTTT	CASSLEIRQGASGQPQHF
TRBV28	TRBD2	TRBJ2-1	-	TGTGCCAGCGGAATCCCGGAACTAGCGGGGGGCCCCTTCCCACTGTGCTCCTACAATGAGCAGTTCTTC	CASGIPELAGGPFPLCSYNEQFF
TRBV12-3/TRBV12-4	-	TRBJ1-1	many	TGTGCCAGCAGTTGGGATGCTGGGGTAGCTTTCTTT	CASSWDAGVAFF
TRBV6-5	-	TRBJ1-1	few	TGTGCCAGCAGTACCGGACGGAACACTGAAGCTTTCTTT	CASSTGRNTEAFF
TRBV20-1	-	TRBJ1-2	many	TGCAGTGCTAGGGACGGTGACTATGGCTACACCTTC	CSARDGDYGYTF
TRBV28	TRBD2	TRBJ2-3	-	TGTGCCAGCAGTTTGGGACTAGCGGGGGGGGGAGGAACAGATACGCAGTATTTT	CASSLGLAGGGGTDTQYF
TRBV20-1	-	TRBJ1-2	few	TGCAGTGCTAGAGCAGGGGCGTATGGCTACACCTTC	CSARAGAYGYTF
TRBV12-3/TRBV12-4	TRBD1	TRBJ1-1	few	TGTGCCAGCAGTTTCGTCAAGGGACAGGGGAACACTGAAGCTTTCTTT	CASSFVKGQGNTEAFF
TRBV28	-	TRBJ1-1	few	TGTGCCAGCTCCCATGGCAGCGGGGTAACTGAAGCTTTCTTT	CASSHGSGVTEAFF
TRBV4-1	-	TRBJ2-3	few	TGCGCCAGCAGCCAAGATCAAGGCAGACTGGTCACAGATACGCAGTATTTT	CASSQDQGRLVTDTQYF
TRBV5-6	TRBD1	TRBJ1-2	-	TGTGCCAGCAGTACAGGACAGGTGGGGGACTATGGCTACACCTTC	CASSTGQVGDYGYTF
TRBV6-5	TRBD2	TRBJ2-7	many	TGTGCCAGCAGTTACCGGGGGGACGTAAACGAGCAGTACTTC	CASSYRGDVNEQYF
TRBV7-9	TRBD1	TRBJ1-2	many	TGTGCCAGCAGCTCGACAGAGACCGACAGGGGCTTCAGTGGCTACACCTTC	CASSSTETDRGFSGYTF
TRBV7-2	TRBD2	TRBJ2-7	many	TGTGCCAGCAGCCCACAGGCGGGGGGGCGATACGAGCAGTACTTC	CASSPQAGGRYEQYF
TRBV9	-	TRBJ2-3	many	TGTGCCAGCAGCGTAGCGGCTAGCACAGATACGCAGTATTTT	CASSVAASTDTQYF
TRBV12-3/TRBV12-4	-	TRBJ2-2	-	TGTGCCAGCAGTCCATCCATCCAGGGACTCACGAACACCGGGGAGCTGTTTTTT	CASSPSIQGLTNTGELFF
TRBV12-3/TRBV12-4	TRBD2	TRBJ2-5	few	TGTGCCAGCAGTTTAGCGCGCCGGGGGGGCCGGGATGAGCAGTACTTC	CASSLARRGGRDEQYF
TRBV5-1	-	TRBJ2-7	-	TGCGCCAGCAGTTCCCCTGACCGGGGGGCCAACGAGCAGTACTTC	CASSSPDRGANEQYF